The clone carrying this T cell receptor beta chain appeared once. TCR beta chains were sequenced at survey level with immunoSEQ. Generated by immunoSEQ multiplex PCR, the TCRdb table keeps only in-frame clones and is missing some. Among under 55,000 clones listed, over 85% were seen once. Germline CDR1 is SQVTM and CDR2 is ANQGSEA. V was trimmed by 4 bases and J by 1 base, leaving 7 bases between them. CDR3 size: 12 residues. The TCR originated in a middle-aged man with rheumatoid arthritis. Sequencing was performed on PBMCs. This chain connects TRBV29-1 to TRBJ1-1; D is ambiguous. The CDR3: CSVAQENTEAFF. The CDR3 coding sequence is TGCAGCGTTGCGCAGGAGAACACTGAAGCTTTCTTT.